These T cell receptor beta chains were read from a single sample in a study of cytomegalovirus exposure and HLA in healthy donors. The protocol was immunoSEQ multiplex PCR, while the TCRdb copy is restricted to in-frame clones and leaves out a portion. This sample has 150,000 to 250,000 clones; around 74% occur once, and the top ten carry over 1.5%. Sequenced sample: PBMCs. Receptor source: a girl under 18 in good health and CMV-seropositive. CDR3s include the opening cysteine and the closing phenylalanine or tryptophan. Each record gives: J gene, D gene, CDR3 length, clone size, V gene, CDR3 protein, CDR3 DNA. The D gene is left open where the match is weak. Where a row states a size, it is once, few, many or the class of an expanded clone; other rows omit it.

j_gene: TRBJ1-2; d_gene: .; len: 14; abundance: .; v_gene: TRBV21-1; CDR3aa: CASSGGVGGNGYTF; CDR3nt: TGTGCCAGCAGCGGTGGTGTAGGGGGAAATGGCTACACCTTC
j_gene: TRBJ1-2; d_gene: TRBD1; len: 15; abundance: .; v_gene: TRBV5-6; CDR3aa: CASSLVDRDSSGYTF; CDR3nt: TGTGCCAGCAGCTTGGTGGACAGGGACTCGAGTGGCTACACCTTC
j_gene: TRBJ2-1; d_gene: TRBD2; len: 15; abundance: few; v_gene: TRBV4-3; CDR3aa: CASSQHSGGNNEQFF; CDR3nt: TGCGCCAGCAGCCAGCATAGCGGGGGGAACAATGAGCAGTTCTTC
j_gene: TRBJ1-2; d_gene: .; len: 13; abundance: few; v_gene: TRBV7-9; CDR3aa: CASSDNEIQGYTF; CDR3nt: TGTGCCAGCAGCGACAATGAGATACAAGGCTACACCTTC
j_gene: TRBJ2-5; d_gene: TRBD1; len: 15; abundance: .; v_gene: TRBV10-2; CDR3aa: CASSPGQAPQETQYF; CDR3nt: TGCGCCAGCAGCCCGGGACAGGCCCCGCAAGAGACCCAGTACTTC
j_gene: TRBJ2-7; d_gene: TRBD2; len: 15; abundance: .; v_gene: TRBV29-1; CDR3aa: CSVESLAGGSYEQYF; CDR3nt: TGCAGCGTTGAAAGCTTAGCGGGGGGTTCCTACGAGCAGTACTTC
j_gene: TRBJ2-7; d_gene: .; len: 13; abundance: .; v_gene: TRBV15; CDR3aa: CATSRDPLNEQYF; CDR3nt: TGTGCCACCAGCAGAGATCCCCTAAACGAGCAGTACTTC
j_gene: TRBJ1-1; d_gene: .; len: 15; abundance: .; v_gene: TRBV4-3; CDR3aa: CASSTGVGGATEAFF; CDR3nt: TGCGCCAGCAGCACGGGGGTGGGGGGGGCCACTGAAGCTTTCTTT
j_gene: TRBJ2-2; d_gene: TRBD2; len: 14; abundance: few; v_gene: TRBV2; CDR3aa: CASRALAATGELFF; CDR3nt: TGTGCCAGCAGGGCCCTAGCGGCCACCGGGGAGCTGTTTTTT
j_gene: TRBJ2-2; d_gene: TRBD1; len: 13; abundance: .; v_gene: TRBV10-3; CDR3aa: CAIRGTGAGELFF; CDR3nt: TGTGCCATCAGGGGGACAGGGGCCGGGGAGCTGTTTTTT
j_gene: TRBJ2-7; d_gene: TRBD2; len: 16; abundance: .; v_gene: TRBV27; CDR3aa: CASSFRGGAPPFEQYF; CDR3nt: TGTGCCAGCAGTTTCCGGGGGGGGGCACCCCCGTTCGAGCAGTACTTC
j_gene: TRBJ2-1; d_gene: TRBD2; len: 15; abundance: .; v_gene: TRBV7-2; CDR3aa: CASSLGPGGANSKFF; CDR3nt: TGTGCCAGCAGCTTAGGCCCCGGGGGGGCAAATTCGAAGTTCTTC
j_gene: TRBJ1-2; d_gene: .; len: 14; abundance: .; v_gene: TRBV7-2; CDR3aa: CASSLETEIYGYTF; CDR3nt: TGTGCCAGCAGCTTAGAGACAGAAATCTATGGCTACACCTTC
j_gene: TRBJ2-7; d_gene: TRBD1; len: 13; abundance: .; v_gene: TRBV7-2; CDR3aa: CASSFTGDNEQYF; CDR3nt: TGTGCCAGCAGCTTCACAGGGGACAACGAGCAGTACTTC
j_gene: TRBJ2-1; d_gene: TRBD2; len: 17; abundance: .; v_gene: TRBV19; CDR3aa: CASSITRSRTSIYEQFF; CDR3nt: TGTGCCAGTAGTATCACCCGCAGTCGGACTAGCATCTATGAGCAGTTCTTC